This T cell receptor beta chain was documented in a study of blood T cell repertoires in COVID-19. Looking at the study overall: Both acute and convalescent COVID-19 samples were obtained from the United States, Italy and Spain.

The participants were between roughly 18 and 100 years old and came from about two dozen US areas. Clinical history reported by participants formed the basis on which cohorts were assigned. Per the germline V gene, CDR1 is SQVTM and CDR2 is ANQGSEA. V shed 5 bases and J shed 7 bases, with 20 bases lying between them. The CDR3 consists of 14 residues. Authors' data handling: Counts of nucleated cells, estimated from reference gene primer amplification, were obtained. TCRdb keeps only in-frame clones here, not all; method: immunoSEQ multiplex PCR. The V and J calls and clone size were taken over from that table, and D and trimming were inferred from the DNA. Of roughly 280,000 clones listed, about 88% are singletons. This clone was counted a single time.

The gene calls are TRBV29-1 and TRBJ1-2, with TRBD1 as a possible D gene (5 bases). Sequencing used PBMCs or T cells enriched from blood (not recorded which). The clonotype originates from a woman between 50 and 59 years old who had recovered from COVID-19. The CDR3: CSVSTRRAGPGYTF. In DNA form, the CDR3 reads TGCAGCGTTTCAACCCGAAGGGCAGGGCCTGGCTACACCTTC.